These T cell receptor beta chains were read from a single sample in a study of memory B cells and T cells in multiple sclerosis. Sequencing was performed with immunoSEQ multiplex PCR; in TCRdb, only in-frame clones are kept and a portion is missing. The data show about 14,000 clones, approximately 70% seen once. The sequenced sample consisted of memory (CD45RO+) CD4+ T cells from blood. The receptors were gathered from a human donor with multiple sclerosis. The CDR3 runs from the conserved cysteine through the conserved F or W. Each record gives: clone size, J gene, D gene, V gene, CDR3 DNA, CDR3 protein. A D gene is named only where the DNA matches it firmly. Rows may omit the clone size; those that give it use once, few, many or a size class.

>-|TRBJ2-4|-|TRBV5-4
TGTGCCAGCAGCCCTGGGCTGAATCAGATAGCCAAAAACATTCAGTACTTC
CASSPGLNQIAKNIQYF
>-|TRBJ1-2|-|TRBV6-5
TGTGCCAGCACCCCCGGGGGAGGTGGCTACACCTTC
CASTPGGGGYTF
>few|TRBJ2-1|-|TRBV29-1
TGCAGCGTTGCAGGCAGGGTAAGCAATGAGCAGTTCTTC
CSVAGRVSNEQFF
>-|TRBJ1-4|TRBD1|TRBV7-8
TGTGCCAGCAGCTTAGGGACAGGGAGACTGTTTTTT
CASSLGTGRLFF
>-|TRBJ2-7|-|TRBV1
TGCACCAGCAAGGGACTAGCGGGGGGGAGCCTCTACGAGCAGTACTTC
CTSKGLAGGSLYEQYF
>-|TRBJ2-7|-|TRBV5-1
TGCGCCAGCAGCTTCAGGGACGAGCAGTACTTC
CASSFRDEQYF
>-|TRBJ1-6|-|TRBV5-1
TGCGCCAGCTCTTGGGAGTCTTATAATTCACCCCTCCACTTT
CASSWESYNSPLHF
>-|TRBJ2-4|-|TRBV25-1
TGTGCCAGCAGTGAAATCAAGGGGTCCCAAAACATTCAGTACTTC
CASSEIKGSQNIQYF
>-|TRBJ2-7|-|TRBV9
TGTGCCAGCAGCGCGAGACAGGTTGGCGCCGAGCAGTACTTC
CASSARQVGAEQYF
>-|TRBJ2-7|-|TRBV18
TGTGCCAGCTCCACGGAAGGGGTCATCTACGAGCAGTACTTC
CASSTEGVIYEQYF